What follows are 24 T cell receptor beta chains derived from one specimen sequenced in a study of early T cells in non-severe SARS-CoV-2 infection. TCRdb redid the calling of the 5' RACE reads with MiXCR, one entry per CDR3 protein. The sample contains more than 75,000 distinct CDR3 sequences, around 13% of which appear only once. The sequencing input was whole blood. These receptors all come from an adult who was a healthcare worker with PCR-confirmed SARS-CoV-2 infection or an uninfected control (not recorded which).

This clonotype was detected a few times. This chain links TRBV19 with TRBJ2-7, with D tentatively TRBD1 (6 bases). CDR1 LNHDA and CDR2 SQIVND come from the germline V gene (reference sequence). The CDR3 is made up of 14 amino acids. The germline V and J ends were trimmed by 3 bases and 3 bases, with 12 bases remaining between them. This chain's CDR3 is CASSMGQGSYEQYF. The CDR3 nucleotides are TGTGCCAGTAGTATGGGGCAGGGGAGCTACGAGCAGTACTTC.

The chain combines TRBV18 with TRBJ1-1, with TRBD1 matching over 8 bases. This CDR3 region has 16 residues. V gave up 3 bases and J gave up 7 bases; unmatched junction bases: 13. The germline gives CDR1 KGHSH, CDR2 LQKENI. CDR3 region: CASSPQGASGYYEAFF. CDR3 nucleotides: TGTGCCAGCTCACCTCAGGGGGCGTCAGGATACTATGAAGCTTTCTTT.

The rearrangement uses TRBV9 and TRBJ2-2, with D tentatively TRBD1 (6 bases). The CDR3 loop spans 14 amino acids. Per the germline V gene, CDR1 is SGDLS and CDR2 is YYNGEE. Trimming took 4 bases from V and 7 from J, leaving 14 bases between them. CDR3 DNA sequence: TGTGCCAGCAGCCCCCAGGGGATGATCGGGGAGCTGTTTTTT. It translates to CASSPQGMIGELFF.

CDR3 DNA: TGTGCCAGCAGCCCCGTCACCACTATGAACACTGAAGCTTTCTTT. As protein: CASSPVTTMNTEAFF. This chain joins TRBV7-9 and TRBJ1-1; no reliable D call. Germline-derived CDR1 and CDR2 are SEHNR and FQNEAQ (reference sequence). The ends were cut back, 5 bases at V and 0 bases at J, with 13 bases in the middle. There are 15 residues in the CDR3.

A few counts support this clonotype. The V call is TRBV7-6, the J call TRBJ2-1, with 12 bases that match TRBD2. With 5 bases clipped from V and 4 bases from J, the junction kept 3 bases outside the gene matches. The CDR3 has 15 amino acids. CDR1 is SGHVS, CDR2 FNYEAQ, per germline. The CDR3 loop is CASSHGTSGYNEQFF. CDR3 in DNA: TGTGCCAGCAGCCACGGGACTAGCGGGTACAATGAGCAGTTCTTC.

This clonotype showed up just a few times. The gene calls are TRBV20-1 and TRBJ1-1; D is perhaps TRBD1 (6 bases). In germline, CDR1 is DFQATT, CDR2 SNEGSKA (reference sequence). Trimming took off 0 bases at V and 6 bases at J, with 8 bases between the two ends. The CDR3 contains 12 residues. The CDR3: CSARDRGSEAFF. The CDR3 nucleotides read TGCAGTGCTAGAGACAGGGGCTCTGAAGCTTTCTTT.

The chain joins TRBV18 to TRBJ1-5, with TRBD1 matching 7 bases. Losses at the gene ends were 2 bases for V and 3 bases for J; bases not matched to a gene: 7. CDR1 is KGHSH, CDR2 LQKENI, per germline. This CDR3 has 16 amino acids. The CDR3 is CASSPSNRGDNQPQHF. The CDR3 DNA is TGTGCCAGCTCACCATCGAACAGGGGTGACAATCAGCCCCAGCATTTT. The entire variable domain, with the rest obtained from reference TRBV18 and TRBJ1-5, is as follows: NAGVMQNPRHLVRRRGQEARLRCSPMKGHSHVYWYRQLPEEGLKFMVYLQKENIIDESGMPKERFSAEFPKEGPSILRIQQVVRGDSAAYFCASSPSNRGDNQPQHFGDGTRLSIL.

This clonotype was counted ten times or more. The chain joins TRBV7-2 to TRBJ2-5; D call uncertain. V was trimmed by 5 bases and J by 7 bases, leaving 11 bases between them. CDR1 and CDR2 (germline): SGHTA, FQGNSA. This CDR3 region has 12 residues. In nucleotides, the CDR3 is TGTGCCAGCAGCCCTTCCCCTGGGACCCAGTACTTC. Encoded protein: CASSPSPGTQYF.

CDR3 DNA sequence: TGTGCCAGCAGCCGCGGACAGAGTGCTGGAAACACCATATATTTT. Residues: CASSRGQSAGNTIYF. The chain has TRBV3-1 and TRBJ1-3, with D tentatively TRBD1 (6 bases). CDR1 LGHDT and CDR2 YNNKEL come from the germline V gene (reference sequence). This CDR3 has 15 residues. V lost 4 bases and J lost 2, with 12 bases in between.

The chain carries TRBV12-3 or TRBV12-4 and TRBJ2-2, with unresolved D. V lost 1 base and J lost 5, with 8 bases in between. This CDR3 has 14 residues. CDR3 sequence: CASSLGARTGELFF. The CDR3 nucleotides are TGTGCCAGCAGTTTAGGGGCGAGAACCGGGGAGCTGTTTTTT.

This clonotype was observed a few times. The chain couples TRBV29-1 to TRBJ1-1; maybe TRBD1 (5 bases). The CDR3 contains 11 residues. Germline CDR1 is SQVTM and CDR2 is ANQGSEA. V lost 8 bases to trimming and J lost 2 bases, with 9 bases between them. The CDR3 coding sequence is TGCAGCTCACAGGAAAACACTGAAGCTTTCTTT. It is translated as CSSQENTEAFF.

This clonotype showed up just a few times. The chain employs TRBV29-1 and TRBJ1-2; D remains ambiguous. The CDR3 is 10 amino acids. Trimming pared 1 base from V and 10 bases from J, leaving 7 bases between. From germline, CDR1 is SQVTM and CDR2 ANQGSEA. This CDR3 reads CSVEGSDYTF. DNA of the CDR3: TGCAGCGTTGAAGGGAGCGACTACACCTTC.

The chain links TRBV5-1 to TRBJ1-1, with unresolved D. The germline V gene encodes CDR1 SGHRS and CDR2 YFSETQ. Trimming pared 0 bases from V and 0 bases from J, leaving 6 bases between. The CDR3 extends over 14 amino acids. CDR3 DNA: TGCGCCAGCAGCTTGGAGGGTGTGAACACTGAAGCTTTCTTT. Protein sequence: CASSLEGVNTEAFF.

The rearrangement uses TRBV5-1 and TRBJ2-1; D uncertain. The CDR3 contains 13 residues. Trimming took off 0 bases at V and 13 bases at J, with 14 bases between the two ends. Germline V CDR1 and CDR2: SGHRS, YFSETQ. Written as DNA, the CDR3 is TGCGCCAGCAGCTTGGAGGCGCAGAATACTCAGTTCTTC. Translation gives CASSLEAQNTQFF.

In its sample, this clonotype was seen a few times. The chain is built from TRBV12-5 and TRBJ2-7, with D possibly being TRBD1 (6 bases). V was trimmed by 3 bases and J by 7 bases, leaving 13 bases between them. The CDR3 totals 13 residues. In germline, CDR1 is LGHNT, CDR2 FRNRAP. CDR3 nucleotide sequence: TGTGCTAGTGGTTTACTGACAGGCAAGGAGCAGTACTTC. Protein product: CASGLLTGKEQYF. The full variable domain, rest sourced from reference TRBV12-5 and TRBJ2-7, is DARVTQTPRHKVTEMGQEVTMRCQPILGHNTVFWYRQTMMQGLELLAYFRNRAPLDDSGMPKDRFSAEMPDATLATLKIQPSEPRDSAVYFCASGLLTGKEQYFGPGTRLTVT.

This clonotype appeared many times. This sequence joins TRBV7-9 and TRBJ2-3, with 12 positions matching TRBD2. This CDR3 region has 19 residues. Per germline, CDR1 SEHNR and CDR2 FQNEAQ (reference sequence). Trimming removed 5 bases from V and 0 bases from J; junction bases left unmatched: 12. The CDR3 is CASSPPPGTSGHSTDTQYF. The CDR3 DNA reads as TGTGCCAGCAGCCCCCCGCCCGGGACTAGCGGGCACAGCACAGATACGCAGTATTTT.

This clonotype was seen at least ten times. The chain joins TRBV11-2 to TRBJ2-5, with D possibly being TRBD1 (6 bases). CDR1 and CDR2 (germline): SGHAT, FQNNGV. The CDR3 spans 13 residues. The V gene lost 0 bases and the J gene lost 7 bases, with 9 bases spanning the gap. The CDR3 here is CASSLEDRTTQYF. Here the CDR3 DNA reads TGTGCCAGCAGCTTAGAAGACAGGACGACCCAGTACTTC.

As to this clonotype: A much larger clone differs by one base, so this may be a read error. The rearrangement uses TRBV11-2 and TRBJ1-1; D is possibly TRBD1 (5 bases). The germline CDR1 and CDR2 sequences are SGHAT and FQNNGV. This CDR3 has 19 amino acids. CDR3 amino acids: CASSLVGVPRDGPNTEALF. As DNA, the CDR3 is TGTGCCAGCAGCTTAGTTGGGGTTCCCCGGGACGGGCCAAACACTGAAGCTCTCTTT.

This clonotype was seen only a few times. The chain combines TRBV13 with TRBJ1-2; D is possibly TRBD1 (6 bases). This CDR3 is 13 amino acids long. Germline CDR1 PRHDT, CDR2 FYEKMQ (reference sequence). V lost 5 bases and J 8 bases, leaving 15 bases between the germline ends. The CDR3 DNA is TGTGCCAGCAGCCAGAACAGGGACGGCGGCTACACCTTC. Amino acid sequence: CASSQNRDGGYTF.

The chain's CDR3 is CASSESTRLDGYTF. The CDR3 DNA reads as TGCGCCAGCAGTGAGTCAACGAGGCTAGATGGCTACACCTTC. V usage is TRBV10-2 and J usage is TRBJ1-2; unclear D gene. Trimming pared 0 bases from V and 6 bases from J, leaving 11 bases between. Germline V gene lookup returns CDR1 WSHSY and CDR2 SAAADI. CDR3 length: 14 amino acids.

This clonotype was picked up many times. The chain has TRBV2 and TRBJ1-6; D is uncertain. The length of the CDR3 is 15 residues. Per the germline V gene, CDR1 is SNHLY and CDR2 is FYNNEI. Trimming left V 2 bases short and J 0 bases short, with 5 bases between. CDR3 coding DNA: TGTGCCAGCAGTGAAAGCCGCTCCTATAATTCACCCCTCCACTTT. This sequence encodes CASSESRSYNSPLHF. Full variable domain (outside the CDR3, taken from reference TRBV2 and TRBJ1-6): EPEVTQTPSHQVTQMGQEVILRCVPISNHLYFYWYRQILGQKVEFLVSFYNNEISEKSEIFDDQFSVERPDGSNFTLKIRSTKLEDSAMYFCASSESRSYNSPLHFGNGTRLTVT.

J is TRBJ1-6 and V is TRBV18; D may be TRBD1 (5 bases). CDR1 KGHSH and CDR2 LQKENI come from the germline V gene. Deletions cut 6 bases from V and 7 bases from J, with 13 bases between. This CDR3 is 14 amino acids long. CDR3 sequence reads: CASSWGSPNSPLHF. The DNA for the CDR3 is TGTGCCAGCTCTTGGGGCAGTCCAAATTCACCCCTCCACTTT.

In its sample, this clonotype was seen a few times. CDR3 coding DNA: TGTGCCAGCAGCCCCTCGACAGGCTATTCCTACGAGCAGTACTTC. Translation gives CASSPSTGYSYEQYF. The J gene is TRBJ2-7, the V gene TRBV7-9, with D perhaps TRBD1 (6 bases). CDR1 and CDR2 (germline): SEHNR, FQNEAQ (reference sequence). The germline V and J ends were trimmed by 5 bases and 1 base, with 15 bases remaining between them. This CDR3 is built from 15 residues. The whole variable domain, filled in from reference TRBV7-9 and TRBJ2-7, reads DTGVSQNPRHKITKRGQNVTFRCDPISEHNRLYWYRQTLGQGPEFLTYFQNEAQLEKSRLLSDRFSAERPKGSFSTLEIQRTEQGDSAMYLCASSPSTGYSYEQYFGPGTRLTVT.

The chain recombines TRBV7-2 with TRBJ1-4; 9 nucleotides match TRBD1. V was clipped by 0 bases and J by 5 bases; unmatched bases: 1. CDR3 size: 15 residues. Germline values: CDR1 SGHTA, CDR2 FQGNSA. CDR3 sequence (DNA): TGTGCCAGCAGCTTAGCAGGGACAGGGAATGAAAAACTGTTTTTT. This translates into CASSLAGTGNEKLFF.